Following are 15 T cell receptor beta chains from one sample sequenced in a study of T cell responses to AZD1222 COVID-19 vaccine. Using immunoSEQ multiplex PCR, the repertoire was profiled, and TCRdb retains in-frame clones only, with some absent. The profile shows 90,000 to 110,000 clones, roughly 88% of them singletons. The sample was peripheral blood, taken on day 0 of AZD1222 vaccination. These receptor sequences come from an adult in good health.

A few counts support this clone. The CDR3 sequence: CASATGPNSPLHF. The CDR3 nucleotides read TGTGCCAGCGCCACAGGACCCAATTCACCCCTCCACTTT. This chain joins TRBV11-3 and TRBJ1-6; D may be TRBD1 (5 bases). CDR1 and CDR2 (germline): SGHNT, YENEEA. V was cut by 8 bases and J by 7 bases, with 12 bases left in between. CDR3 length equals 13 residues. Drawing the rest from reference TRBV11-3 and TRBJ1-6, the complete variable domain is EAGVVQSPRYKIIEKKQPVAFWCNPISGHNTLYWYLQNLGQGPELLIRYENEEAVDDSQLPKDRFSAERLKGVDSTLKIQPAELGDSAVYLCASATGPNSPLHFGNGTRLTVT.

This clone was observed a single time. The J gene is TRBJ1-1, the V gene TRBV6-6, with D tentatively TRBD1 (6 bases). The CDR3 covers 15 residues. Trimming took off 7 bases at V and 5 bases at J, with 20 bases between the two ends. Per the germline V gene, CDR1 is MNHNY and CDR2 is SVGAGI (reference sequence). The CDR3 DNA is TGTGCCAGCACAAGGGGGGCAGGGAGGAAAACTGAAGCTTTCTTT. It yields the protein CASTRGAGRKTEAFF.

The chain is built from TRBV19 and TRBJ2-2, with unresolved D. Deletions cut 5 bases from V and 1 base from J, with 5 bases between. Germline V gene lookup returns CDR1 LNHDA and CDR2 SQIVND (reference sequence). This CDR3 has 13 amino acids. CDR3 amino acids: CASSWQNTGELFF. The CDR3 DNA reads TGTGCCAGTAGTTGGCAGAACACCGGGGAGCTGTTTTTT.

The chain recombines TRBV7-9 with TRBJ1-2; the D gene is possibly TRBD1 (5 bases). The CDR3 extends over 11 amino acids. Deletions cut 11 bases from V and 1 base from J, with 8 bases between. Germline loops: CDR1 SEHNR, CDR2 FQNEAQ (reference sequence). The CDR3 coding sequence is TGTGCCTTGGGGGGTAACTATGGCTACACCTTC. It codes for CALGGNYGYTF.

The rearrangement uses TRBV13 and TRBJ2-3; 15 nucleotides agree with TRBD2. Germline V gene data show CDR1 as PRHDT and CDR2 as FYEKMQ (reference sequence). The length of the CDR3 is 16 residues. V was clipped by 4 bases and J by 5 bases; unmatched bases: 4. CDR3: CASSSGLAGGQDTQYF. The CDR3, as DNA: TGTGCCAGCAGCTCCGGACTAGCGGGGGGGCAAGATACGCAGTATTTT.

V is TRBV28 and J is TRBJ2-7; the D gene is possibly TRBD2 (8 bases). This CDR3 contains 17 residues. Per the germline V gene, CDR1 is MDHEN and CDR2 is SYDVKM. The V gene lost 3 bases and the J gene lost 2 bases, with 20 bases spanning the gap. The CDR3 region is CASSFGRDSHKTYEQYF. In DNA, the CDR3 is TGTGCCAGCAGTTTCGGGAGGGACAGCCACAAAACCTACGAGCAGTACTTC.

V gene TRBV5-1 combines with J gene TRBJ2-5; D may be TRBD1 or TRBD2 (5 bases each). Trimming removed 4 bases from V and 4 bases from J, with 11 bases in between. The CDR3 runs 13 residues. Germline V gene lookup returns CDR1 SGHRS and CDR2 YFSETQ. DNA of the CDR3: TGCGCCAGCAGCCGGACCGGGACAGAGACCCAGTACTTC. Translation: CASSRTGTETQYF.

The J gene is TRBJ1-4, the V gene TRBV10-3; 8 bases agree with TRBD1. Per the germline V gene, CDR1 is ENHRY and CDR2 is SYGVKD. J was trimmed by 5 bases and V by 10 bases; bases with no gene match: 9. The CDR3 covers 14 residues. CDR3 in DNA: TGTGCCACCCGAGGACAGGGCGTCAATGAAAAACTGTTTTTT. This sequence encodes CATRGQGVNEKLFF.

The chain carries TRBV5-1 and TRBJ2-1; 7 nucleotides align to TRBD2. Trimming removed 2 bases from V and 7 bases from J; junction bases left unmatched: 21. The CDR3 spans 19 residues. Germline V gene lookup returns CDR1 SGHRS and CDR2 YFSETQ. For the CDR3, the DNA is TGCGCCAGCAGCTTACAGAGGAGCGGGGACCCCCGCATGTGGAATGAGCAGTTCTTC. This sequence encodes CASSLQRSGDPRMWNEQFF.

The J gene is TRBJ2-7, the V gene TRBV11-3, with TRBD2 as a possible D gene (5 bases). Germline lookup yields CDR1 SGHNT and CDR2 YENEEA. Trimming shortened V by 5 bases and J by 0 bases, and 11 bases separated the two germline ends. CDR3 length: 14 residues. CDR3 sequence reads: CASSTTGISYEQYF. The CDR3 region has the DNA TGTGCCAGCAGCACGACCGGGATCTCCTACGAGCAGTACTTC.

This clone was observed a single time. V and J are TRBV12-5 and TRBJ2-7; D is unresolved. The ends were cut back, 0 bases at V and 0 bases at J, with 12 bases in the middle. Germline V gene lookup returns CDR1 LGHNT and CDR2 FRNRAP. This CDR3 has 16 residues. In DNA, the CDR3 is TGTGCTAGTGGTTTGGTACTGGCAGGCGGCTCCTACGAGCAGTACTTC. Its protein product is CASGLVLAGGSYEQYF.

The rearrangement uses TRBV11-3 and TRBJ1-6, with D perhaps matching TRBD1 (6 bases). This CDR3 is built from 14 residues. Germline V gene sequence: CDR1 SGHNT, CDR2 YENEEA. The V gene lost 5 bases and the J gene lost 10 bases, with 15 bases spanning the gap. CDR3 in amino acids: CASSKGFGGSPLHF. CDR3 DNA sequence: TGTGCCAGCAGCAAAGGGTTTGGGGGCTCACCCCTCCACTTT.

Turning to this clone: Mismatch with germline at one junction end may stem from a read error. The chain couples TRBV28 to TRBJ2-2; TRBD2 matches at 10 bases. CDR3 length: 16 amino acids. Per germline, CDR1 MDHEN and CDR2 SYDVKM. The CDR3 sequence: CASSTMGLANTGELFF. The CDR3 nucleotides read TGTGCCAGCAGCACCATGGGACTAGCGAATACCGGGGAGCTGTTTTTT.

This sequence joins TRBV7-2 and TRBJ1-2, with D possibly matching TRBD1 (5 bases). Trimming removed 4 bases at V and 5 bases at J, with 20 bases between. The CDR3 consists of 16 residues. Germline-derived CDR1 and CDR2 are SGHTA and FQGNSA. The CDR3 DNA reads TGTGCCAGCAGCTCACATTTGGAGTGGGGCTCTTATGGCTACACCTTC. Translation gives CASSSHLEWGSYGYTF.

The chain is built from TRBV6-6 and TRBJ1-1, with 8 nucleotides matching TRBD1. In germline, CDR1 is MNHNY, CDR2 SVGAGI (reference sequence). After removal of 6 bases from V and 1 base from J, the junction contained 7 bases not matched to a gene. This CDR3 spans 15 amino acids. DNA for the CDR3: TGTGCCAGCAGAGCCCCGGACAGGGCGAACACTGAAGCTTTCTTT. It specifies CASRAPDRANTEAFF.